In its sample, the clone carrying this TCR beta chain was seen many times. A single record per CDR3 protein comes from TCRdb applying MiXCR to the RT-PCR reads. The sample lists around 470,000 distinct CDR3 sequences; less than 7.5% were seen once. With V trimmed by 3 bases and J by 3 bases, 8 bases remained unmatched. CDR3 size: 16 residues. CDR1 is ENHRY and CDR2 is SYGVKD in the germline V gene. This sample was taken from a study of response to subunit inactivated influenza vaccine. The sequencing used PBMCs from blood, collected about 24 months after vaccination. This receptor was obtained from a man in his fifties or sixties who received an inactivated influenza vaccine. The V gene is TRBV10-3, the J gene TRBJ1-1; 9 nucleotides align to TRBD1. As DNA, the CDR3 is TGTGCCATCAGTGATCCGGGACAGGGAAGGCACACTGAAGCTTTCTTT. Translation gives CAISDPGQGRHTEAFF.